A single sample is the source of the 17 T cell receptor beta chains below, sequenced in a study of blood T cells in healthy people across ages. Primed by a sample-barcoded 5' primer and a J-beta primer mix, a second PCR proceeded for 7 to 11 cycles. A single record per CDR3 protein comes from TCRdb applying MiXCR to the 5' RACE reads. The table has 700,000 to 800,000 distinct CDR3 sequences, more than 40% seen once; the top ten hold 20%. Sequencing was done on a sample of blood. The receptors come from a woman between 55 and 75 years old in good health.

The V call is TRBV25-1, the J call TRBJ2-6; D might be TRBD1 (5 bases). Germline V gene data show CDR1 as MGHDK and CDR2 as SYGVNS. The CDR3 is made up of 15 amino acids. V lost 4 bases to trimming and J lost 2 bases, with 9 bases between them. This chain's CDR3 is CASSAPGTGANVLTF. CDR3 nucleotide sequence: TGTGCCAGCAGTGCTCCAGGGACTGGGGCCAACGTCCTGACTTTC. Combining the CDR3 with reference TRBV25-1 and TRBJ2-6 gives the whole variable domain EADIYQTPRYLVIGTGKKITLECSQTMGHDKMYWYQQDPGMELHLIHYSYGVNSTEKGDLSSESTVSRIRTEHFPLTLESARPSHTSQYLCASSAPGTGANVLTFGAGSRLTVL.

V usage is TRBV6-2 or TRBV6-3 and J usage is TRBJ2-7; 11 bases map to TRBD1. The CDR3 consists of 15 residues. V dropped 2 bases and J dropped 4; count of bases not matched to a gene: 4. CDR1 and CDR2 from the germline V gene are MNHEY and SVGEGT. This CDR3 reads CASSYGGTGGYEQYF. DNA for the CDR3: TGTGCCAGCAGTTACGGAGGGACAGGGGGGTACGAGCAGTACTTC.

This clonotype was observed a few times. The chain has TRBV5-5 and TRBJ2-7, with D possibly being TRBD2 (5 bases). The CDR3 contains 14 residues. V was trimmed by 3 bases and J by 2 bases, leaving 12 bases between them. Germline loops: CDR1 SGHKS, CDR2 YYEKEE (reference sequence). CDR3 sequence (DNA): TGTGCCAGCAGCTGGACCCGGGGTACCTACGAGCAGTACTTC. It yields the protein CASSWTRGTYEQYF.

This clonotype was seen ten or more times. The genes are TRBV7-2 and TRBJ2-3, with TRBD2 matching 9 bases. CDR3 length: 19 residues. The V gene end was trimmed by 2 bases and the J gene end by 0 bases; junction bases not matched to a gene: 12. Germline V gene sequence: CDR1 SGHTA, CDR2 FQGNSA. CDR3 in DNA: TGTGCCAGCAGCTTATTCGGAGCGGGGGGACCCACTAGCACAGATACGCAGTATTTT. Its protein is CASSLFGAGGPTSTDTQYF.

This clonotype has more than one count but fewer than ten. A much bigger clone sits one base away, suggesting this may be a read error. V is TRBV6-5 and J is TRBJ2-5, with D possibly matching TRBD1 (6 bases). V was trimmed by 4 bases and J by 11 bases, leaving 17 bases between them. CDR3 length equals 13 residues. The germline V gene has CDR1 MNHEY and CDR2 SVGAGI. The CDR3 nucleotides read TGTGCCAGCAGTTCAGGACAGTTCAATGAGCAGTACTTC. Its protein is CASSSGQFNEQYF.

The rearrangement joins TRBV6-6 to TRBJ2-3; tentatively, D is TRBD1 (5 bases). The germline V and J ends were trimmed by 5 bases and 3 bases, with 12 bases remaining between them. This CDR3 has 14 amino acids. The germline CDR1 and CDR2 sequences are MNHNY and SVGAGI (reference sequence). CDR3 sequence: CASSDQGITDTQYF. CDR3 bases: TGTGCCAGCAGTGATCAGGGTATAACAGATACGCAGTATTTT.

The rearrangement links TRBV7-9 to TRBJ1-2; 7 bases are shared with TRBD1. Germline V gene lookup returns CDR1 SEHNR and CDR2 FQNEAQ (reference sequence). The CDR3 is 14 residues long. J gave up 4 bases and V 1 base, and 3 bases lay outside the gene matches. DNA of the CDR3: TGTGCCAGCAGCTTAGTAGGGGGCATCTATGGCTACACCTTC. It codes for CASSLVGGIYGYTF.

The chain employs TRBV5-6 and TRBJ2-2, with a weak D call TRBD1 (6 bases). Germline CDR1 reads SGHDT; CDR2 reads YYEEEE. The CDR3 totals 15 residues. V lost 7 bases to trimming and J lost 1 base, with 14 bases between them. CDR3 sequence: CASAHRAKNTGELFF. The DNA for the CDR3 is TGTGCCAGCGCGCACAGGGCGAAGAACACCGGGGAGCTGTTTTTT.

The genes are TRBV28 and TRBJ2-1; TRBD2 matches 7 bases. J was trimmed by 1 base and V by 7 bases; bases with no gene match: 7. Germline V gene sequence: CDR1 MDHEN, CDR2 SYDVKM. The CDR3 runs to 15 residues. CDR3 in DNA: TGTGCCAGCACCACCGTCGGGGGGTCCTACAATGAGCAGTTCTTC. The encoded protein is CASTTVGGSYNEQFF.

The V gene is TRBV7-2, the J gene TRBJ2-7, with D perhaps matching TRBD2 (6 bases). The DNA end is a closer match to TRBJ2-5, so the J assignment may be wrong. CDR1 is SGHTA and CDR2 is FQGNSA in the germline V gene. The CDR3 contains 13 residues. The CDR3 bases are TGTGCCAGCAGCTTACAAGCGGGAGAGACCCAGTACTTC. The encoded protein is CASSLQAGETQYF.

A note on this clonotype: Germline is not matched at one junction end, which may reflect a read error. The rearrangement joins TRBV10-3 to TRBJ1-2, with TRBD1 matching 7 bases. The V gene's germline CDR1 is ENHRY and CDR2 SYGVKD. CDR3 length: 15 amino acids. The CDR3 DNA reads TGTGCCATCGGTGAGTCAGGGACAGCTAACTATGGCTACACCTTC. The encoded protein is CAIGESGTANYGYTF.

The genes are TRBV18 and TRBJ2-3; TRBD2 is a possible D gene (6 bases). V was cut by 3 bases and J by 6 bases, with 13 bases left in between. The CDR3 runs to 14 residues. In germline, CDR1 is KGHSH, CDR2 LQKENI. The DNA for the CDR3 is TGTGCCAGCTCACCGCCTCCTAGCGATGATACGCAGTATTTT. Translated, it gives CASSPPPSDDTQYF.

CDR3 DNA: TGCAGTGCTAGAGAGGTGGTGCCTAGCGTTGCCTACAATGAGCAGTTCTTC. This encodes CSAREVVPSVAYNEQFF. The chain recombines TRBV20-1 with TRBJ2-1; D is perhaps TRBD2 (6 bases). Trimming removed 0 bases from V and 2 bases from J, with 17 bases in between. Germline lookup yields CDR1 DFQATT and CDR2 SNEGSKA (reference sequence). This CDR3 has 17 amino acids.

The CDR3 loop is CASSYSMSSVADEQYF. The CDR3 DNA follows: TGTGCCAGCAGTTACTCGATGTCTAGCGTGGCGGACGAGCAGTACTTC. J is TRBJ2-7 and V is TRBV6-5; a possible D gene is TRBD2 (6 bases). CDR1 MNHEY and CDR2 SVGAGI come from the germline V gene. Trimming cost V 0 bases and J 5 bases, with 17 bases left between them. The CDR3 is 16 residues long.

This rearrangement joins TRBV5-1 to TRBJ2-3; 10 bases are a match to TRBD2. Germline loops: CDR1 SGHRS, CDR2 YFSETQ. V dropped 0 bases and J dropped 0; count of bases not matched to a gene: 7. The CDR3 loop spans 18 amino acids. CDR3 region: CASSLGWTSGGSTDTQYF. As DNA, the CDR3 is TGCGCCAGCAGCTTGGGGTGGACTAGCGGTGGTAGCACAGATACGCAGTATTTT. The whole variable domain, filled in from reference TRBV5-1 and TRBJ2-3, reads KAGVTQTPRYLIKTRGQQVTLSCSPISGHRSVSWYQQTPGQGLQFLFEYFSETQRNKGNFPGRFSGRQFSNSRSEMNVSTLELGDSALYLCASSLGWTSGGSTDTQYFGPGTRLTVL.

Only a few counts were recorded for this clonotype. The V and J genes are TRBV4-3 and TRBJ1-2, with TRBD1 matching 7 bases. Germline V lookup: CDR1 LGHNA, CDR2 YSLEER. Losses at the gene ends were 4 bases for V and 8 bases for J; bases not matched to a gene: 7. This CDR3 has 13 residues. In DNA form, the CDR3 reads TGCGCCAGCAGCCTCACAGGGGCAGCAGGCTACACCTTC. It is translated as CASSLTGAAGYTF.

The J gene is TRBJ1-2, the V gene TRBV24-1; the D gene is possibly TRBD1 (5 bases). The CDR3 loop spans 14 amino acids. Germline V gene lookup returns CDR1 KGHDR and CDR2 SFDVKD. The ends were cut back, 0 bases at V and 3 bases at J, with 7 bases in the middle. CDR3 in DNA: TGTGCCACCAGTGATTTGCTACAGGACTATGGCTACACCTTC. Translated: CATSDLLQDYGYTF.